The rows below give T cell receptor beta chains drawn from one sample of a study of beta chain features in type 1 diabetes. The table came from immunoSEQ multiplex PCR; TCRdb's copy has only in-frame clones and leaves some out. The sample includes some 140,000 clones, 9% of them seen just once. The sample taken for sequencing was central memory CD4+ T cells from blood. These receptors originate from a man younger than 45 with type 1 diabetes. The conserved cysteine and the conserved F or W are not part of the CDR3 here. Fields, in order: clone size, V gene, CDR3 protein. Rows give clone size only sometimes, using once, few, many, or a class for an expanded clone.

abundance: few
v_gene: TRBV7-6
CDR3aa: ASSLEAGHNSYEQY

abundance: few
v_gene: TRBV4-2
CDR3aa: ASSEQGGTEAF

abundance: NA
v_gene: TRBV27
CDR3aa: ASSLRGGGTEAF

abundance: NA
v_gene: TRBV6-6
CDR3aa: ASSFPRGDRNQPQH

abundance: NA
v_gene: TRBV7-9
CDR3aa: ASSSMGQGSYEQY

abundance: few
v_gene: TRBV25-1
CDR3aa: ASHRQGVGYT

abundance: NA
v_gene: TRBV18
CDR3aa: ASSPRDRGSDTQY

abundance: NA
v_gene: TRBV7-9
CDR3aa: ASSDSDTNQPQH

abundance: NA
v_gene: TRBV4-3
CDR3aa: ASSQEVLAGTEQF

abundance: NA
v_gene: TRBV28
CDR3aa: ASSYVGSEKLF

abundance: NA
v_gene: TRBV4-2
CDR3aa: ASSQDRRGTGELF

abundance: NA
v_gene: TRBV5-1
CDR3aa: ASRTDVQETQY

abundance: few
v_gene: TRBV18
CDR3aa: ASSPDRSYGYT

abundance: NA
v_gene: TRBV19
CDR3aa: ASSPGHEDTEAF

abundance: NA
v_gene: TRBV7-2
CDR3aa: ASRSAGGLSTDTQY

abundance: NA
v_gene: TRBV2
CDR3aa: ASSTGRVSGELF

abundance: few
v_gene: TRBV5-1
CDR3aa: ASSLGGGGVNTEAF

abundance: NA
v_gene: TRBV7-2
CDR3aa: ASSARGSGARDEQF

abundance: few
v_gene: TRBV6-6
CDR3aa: ASAEVRSGANVLT

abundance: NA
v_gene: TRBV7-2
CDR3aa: ASSRYSYEQY

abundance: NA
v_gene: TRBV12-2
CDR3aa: ASRLGPVRTYEQY

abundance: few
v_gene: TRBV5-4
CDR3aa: ASRQTGSEAF

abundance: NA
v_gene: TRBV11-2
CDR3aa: ASSQLSTDTQY

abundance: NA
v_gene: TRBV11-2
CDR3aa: ASSRTSGYQETQY

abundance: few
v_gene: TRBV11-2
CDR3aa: ASSLGTGGIQY

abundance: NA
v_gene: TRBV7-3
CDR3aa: ASSPGQVKGETQY

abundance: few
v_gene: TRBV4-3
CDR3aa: ASSQGLDRESGYT

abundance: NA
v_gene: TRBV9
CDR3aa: ASSGGGAINTEAF

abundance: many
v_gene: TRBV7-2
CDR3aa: ASIPWEGSTPLH

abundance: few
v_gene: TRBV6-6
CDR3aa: ASSYSRGNTEAF

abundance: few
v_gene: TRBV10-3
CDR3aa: AISEMRGDSRAEQY

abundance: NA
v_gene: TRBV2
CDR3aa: ASSGQLNSPLH

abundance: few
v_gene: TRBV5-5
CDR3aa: ASSFRDRGDTEAF

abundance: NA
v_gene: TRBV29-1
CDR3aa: SVVQFMNTEAF

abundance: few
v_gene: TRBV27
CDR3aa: ASSHYSGTGGEKLF

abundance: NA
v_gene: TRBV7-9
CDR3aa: ASSLAGDSGNTIY

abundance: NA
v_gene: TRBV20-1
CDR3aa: SARDQTQY

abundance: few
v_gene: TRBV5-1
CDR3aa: ASSLPGVEKLF

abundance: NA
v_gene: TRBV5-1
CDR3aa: ASSPDSRETQY

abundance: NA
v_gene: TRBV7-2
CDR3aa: ASSHSRAGDTQY

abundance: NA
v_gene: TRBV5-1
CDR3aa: ASSLTGANYGYT

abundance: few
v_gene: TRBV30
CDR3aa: AWSVGAAGASPLH

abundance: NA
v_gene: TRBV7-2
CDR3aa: ASSLGVSANTGELF

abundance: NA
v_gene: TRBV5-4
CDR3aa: ASSLGSRQGVNEQY

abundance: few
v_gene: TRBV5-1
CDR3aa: ASSEGHATNYGYT

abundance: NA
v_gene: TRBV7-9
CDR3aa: ASSSSGNRGSIQY

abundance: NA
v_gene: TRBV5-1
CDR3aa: ASSGNRGGPEETQY

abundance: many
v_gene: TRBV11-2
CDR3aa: ASSLGDRQPQH

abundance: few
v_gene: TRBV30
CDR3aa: AWSVQGYTEAF

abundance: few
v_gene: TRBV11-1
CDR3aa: ASSLLDRVSETQY

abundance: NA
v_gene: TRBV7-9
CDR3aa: ASSSDRGGIRGYT

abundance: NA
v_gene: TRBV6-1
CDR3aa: ASKSATTANPEQY

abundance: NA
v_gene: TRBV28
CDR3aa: ASINRDTGELF

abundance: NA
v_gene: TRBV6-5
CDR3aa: ASSPGRGIQPQH

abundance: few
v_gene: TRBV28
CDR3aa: ASRSGLLETQY